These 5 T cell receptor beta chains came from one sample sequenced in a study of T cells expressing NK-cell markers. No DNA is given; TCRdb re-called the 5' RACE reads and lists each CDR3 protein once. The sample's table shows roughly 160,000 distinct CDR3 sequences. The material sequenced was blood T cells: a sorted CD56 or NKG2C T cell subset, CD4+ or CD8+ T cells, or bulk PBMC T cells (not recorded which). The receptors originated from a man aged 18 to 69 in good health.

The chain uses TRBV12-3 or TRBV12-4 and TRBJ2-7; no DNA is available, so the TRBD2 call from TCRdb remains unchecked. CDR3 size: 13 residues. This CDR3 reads CASSSDSPREQYF.

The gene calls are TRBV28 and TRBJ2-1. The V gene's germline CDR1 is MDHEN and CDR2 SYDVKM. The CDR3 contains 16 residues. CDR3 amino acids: CASKPRTYLSYNEQFF.

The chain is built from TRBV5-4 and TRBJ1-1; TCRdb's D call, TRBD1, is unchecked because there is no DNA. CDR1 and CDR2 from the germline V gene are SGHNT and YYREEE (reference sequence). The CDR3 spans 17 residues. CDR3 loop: CASSLGPGYNMNTEAFF.

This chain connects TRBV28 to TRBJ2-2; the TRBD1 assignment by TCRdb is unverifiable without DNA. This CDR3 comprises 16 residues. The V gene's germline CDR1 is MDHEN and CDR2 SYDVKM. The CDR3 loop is CASSSPINSNTGELFF.

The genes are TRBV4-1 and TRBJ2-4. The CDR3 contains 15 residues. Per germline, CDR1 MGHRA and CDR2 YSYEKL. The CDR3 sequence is CASSQDSTAKNIQYF.